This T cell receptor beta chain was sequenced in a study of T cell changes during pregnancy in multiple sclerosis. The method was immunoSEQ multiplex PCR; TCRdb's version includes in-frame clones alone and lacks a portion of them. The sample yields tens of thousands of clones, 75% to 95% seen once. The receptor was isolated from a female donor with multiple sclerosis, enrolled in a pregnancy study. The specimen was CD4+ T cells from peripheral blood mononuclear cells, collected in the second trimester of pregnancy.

CDR3 protein: CAWSRRDSDSNEQFF. Written as DNA, the CDR3 is TGTGCCTGGAGTCGCCGTGACAGCGATTCCAATGAGCAGTTCTTC. The V gene is TRBV30, the J gene TRBJ2-1, with a weak D call TRBD1 (5 bases). V gave up 2 bases and J gave up 6 bases, with 17 bases separating them. Germline V gives CDR1 GTSNPN, CDR2 SVGIG (reference sequence). This CDR3 contains 15 residues. Drawing the rest from reference TRBV30 and TRBJ2-1, the complete variable domain is SQTIHQWPATLVQPVGSPLSLECTVEGTSNPNLYWYRQAAGRGLQLLFYSVGIGQISSEVPQNLSASRPQDRQFILSSKKLLLSDSGFYLCAWSRRDSDSNEQFFGPGTRLTVL.